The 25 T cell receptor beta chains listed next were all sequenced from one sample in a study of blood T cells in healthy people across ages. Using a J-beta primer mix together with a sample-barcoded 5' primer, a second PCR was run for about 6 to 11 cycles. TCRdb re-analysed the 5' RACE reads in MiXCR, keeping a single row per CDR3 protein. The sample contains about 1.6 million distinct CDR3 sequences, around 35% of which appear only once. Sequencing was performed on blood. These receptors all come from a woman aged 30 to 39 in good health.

CDR3 nucleotides: TGTGCCAGCAGCCCCATCGGGCCTAACTATGGCTACACCTTC. This sequence encodes CASSPIGPNYGYTF. The chain couples TRBV7-9 to TRBJ1-2; no clear D gene. The germline CDR1 and CDR2 sequences are SEHNR and FQNEAQ (reference sequence). Trimming removed 5 bases at V and 0 bases at J, with 10 bases between. The CDR3 spans 14 residues.

The CDR3 is CASGPLSGYTEAFF. CDR3 bases: TGTGCCAGCGGCCCCCTTAGTGGGTACACTGAAGCTTTCTTT. The chain uses TRBV3-1 and TRBJ1-1; D is ambiguous. The V gene lost 8 bases and the J gene lost 3 bases, with 16 bases spanning the gap. CDR1 LGHDT and CDR2 YNNKEL come from the germline V gene (reference sequence). CDR3 length: 14 residues.

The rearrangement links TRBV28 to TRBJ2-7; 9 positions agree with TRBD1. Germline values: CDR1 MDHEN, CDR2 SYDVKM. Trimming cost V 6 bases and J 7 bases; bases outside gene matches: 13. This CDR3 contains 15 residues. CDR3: CASSRLTGGSYEQYF. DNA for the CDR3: TGTGCCAGCAGCCGTCTGACAGGGGGGAGTTATGAGCAGTACTTC.

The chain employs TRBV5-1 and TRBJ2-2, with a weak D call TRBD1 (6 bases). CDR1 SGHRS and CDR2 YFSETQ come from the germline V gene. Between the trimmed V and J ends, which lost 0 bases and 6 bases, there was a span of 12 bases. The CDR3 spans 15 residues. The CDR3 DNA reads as TGCGCCAGCAGCTTGGGACAGGCGGAATCCGGGGAGCTGTTTTTT. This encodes CASSLGQAESGELFF.

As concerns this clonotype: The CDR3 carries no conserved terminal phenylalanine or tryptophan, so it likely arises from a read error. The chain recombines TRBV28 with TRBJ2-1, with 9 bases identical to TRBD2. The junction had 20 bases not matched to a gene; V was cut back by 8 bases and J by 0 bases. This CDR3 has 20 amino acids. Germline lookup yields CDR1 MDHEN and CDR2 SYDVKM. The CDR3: CASLNLRGAGGSSSYNEQFL. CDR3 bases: TGTGCCAGCTTAAACCTCAGAGGAGCGGGAGGTTCGAGCTCCTACAATGAGCAGTTCTTG.

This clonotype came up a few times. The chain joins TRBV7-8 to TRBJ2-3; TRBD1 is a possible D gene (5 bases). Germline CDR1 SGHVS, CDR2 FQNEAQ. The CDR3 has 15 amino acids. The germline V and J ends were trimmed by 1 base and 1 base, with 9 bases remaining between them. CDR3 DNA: TGTGCCAGCAGCTTAGAAATAGGGGGCACAGATACGCAGTATTTT. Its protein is CASSLEIGGTDTQYF.

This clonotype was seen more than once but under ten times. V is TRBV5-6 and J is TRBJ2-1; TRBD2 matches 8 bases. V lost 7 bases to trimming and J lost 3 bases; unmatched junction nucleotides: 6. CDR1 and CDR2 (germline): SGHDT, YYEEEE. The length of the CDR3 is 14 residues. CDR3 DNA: TGTGCCAGCCGCTACGCGGGGGGCTACAATGAGCAGTTCTTC. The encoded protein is CASRYAGGYNEQFF.

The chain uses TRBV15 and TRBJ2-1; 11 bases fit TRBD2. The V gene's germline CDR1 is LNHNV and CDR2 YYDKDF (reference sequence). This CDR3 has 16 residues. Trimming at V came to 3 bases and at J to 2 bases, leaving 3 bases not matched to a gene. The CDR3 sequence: CATSSGSGRAYNEQFF. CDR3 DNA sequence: TGTGCCACCAGCAGTGGTAGCGGGAGGGCCTACAATGAGCAGTTCTTC. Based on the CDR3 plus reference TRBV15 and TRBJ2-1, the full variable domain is DAMVIQNPRYQVTQFGKPVTLSCSQTLNHNVMYWYQQKSSQAPKLLFHYYDKDFNNEADTPDNFQSRRPNTSFCFLDIRSPGLGDTAMYLCATSSGSGRAYNEQFFGPGTRLTVL.

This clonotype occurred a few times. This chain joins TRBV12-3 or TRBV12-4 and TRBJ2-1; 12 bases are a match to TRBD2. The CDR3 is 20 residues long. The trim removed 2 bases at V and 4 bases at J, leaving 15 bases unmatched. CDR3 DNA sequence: TGTGCCAGCAGTTTAATTGTGAGTCTAGCGGGAGGGCCGAGGTACAATGAGCAGTTCTTC. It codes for CASSLIVSLAGGPRYNEQFF.

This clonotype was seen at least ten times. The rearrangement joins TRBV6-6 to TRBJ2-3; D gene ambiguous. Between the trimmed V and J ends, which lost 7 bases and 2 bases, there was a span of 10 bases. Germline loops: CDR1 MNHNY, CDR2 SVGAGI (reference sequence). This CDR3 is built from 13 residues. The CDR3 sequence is CASTSATTDTQYF. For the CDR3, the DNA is TGTGCCAGCACCTCAGCTACCACAGATACGCAGTATTTT.

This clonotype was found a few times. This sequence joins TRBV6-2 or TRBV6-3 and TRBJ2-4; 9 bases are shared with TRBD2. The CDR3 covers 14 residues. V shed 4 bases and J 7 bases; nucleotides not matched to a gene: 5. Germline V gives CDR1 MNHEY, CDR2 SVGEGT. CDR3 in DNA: TGTGCCAGCAGTTCGGCGGGGGGGCCGAACATTCAGTACTTC. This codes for CASSSAGGPNIQYF.

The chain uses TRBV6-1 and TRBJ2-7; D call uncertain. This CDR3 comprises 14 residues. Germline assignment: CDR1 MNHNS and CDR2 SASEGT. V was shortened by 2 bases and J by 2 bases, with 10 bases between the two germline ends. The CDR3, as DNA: TGTGCCAGCAGTGAACCGGTCTACACCTACGAGCAGTACTTC. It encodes CASSEPVYTYEQYF.

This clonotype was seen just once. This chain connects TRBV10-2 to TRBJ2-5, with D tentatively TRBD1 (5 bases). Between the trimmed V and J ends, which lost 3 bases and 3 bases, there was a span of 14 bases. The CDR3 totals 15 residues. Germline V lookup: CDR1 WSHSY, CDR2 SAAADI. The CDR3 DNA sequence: TGCGCCAGCAGTGACCTCAGGGCCGAGGAAGAGACCCAGTACTTC. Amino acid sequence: CASSDLRAEEETQYF.

CDR3 amino acids: CASSQDWLAGGAQFF. The CDR3 coding sequence is TGTGCCAGCAGCCAAGATTGGCTAGCGGGAGGGGCGCAGTTCTTC. The chain carries TRBV14 and TRBJ2-1, with 12 bases lining up with TRBD2. The CDR3 has 15 amino acids. Germline V CDR1 and CDR2: SGHDN, FVKESK. The ends lost 0 bases at V and 12 bases at J; junction bases unmatched: 6.

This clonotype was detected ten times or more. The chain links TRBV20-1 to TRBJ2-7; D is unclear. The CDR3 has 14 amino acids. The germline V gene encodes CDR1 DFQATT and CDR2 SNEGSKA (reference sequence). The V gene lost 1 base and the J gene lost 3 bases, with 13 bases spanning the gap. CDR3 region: CSARVSSPGYEQYF. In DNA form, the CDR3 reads TGCAGTGCTAGAGTCAGTAGTCCAGGCTACGAGCAGTACTTC.

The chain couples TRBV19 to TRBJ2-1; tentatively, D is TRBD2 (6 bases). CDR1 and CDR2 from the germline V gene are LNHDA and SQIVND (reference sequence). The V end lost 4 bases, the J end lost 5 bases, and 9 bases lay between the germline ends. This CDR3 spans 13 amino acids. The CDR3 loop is CASSRDFDNEQFF. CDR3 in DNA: TGTGCCAGTAGTAGGGACTTCGACAATGAGCAGTTCTTC.

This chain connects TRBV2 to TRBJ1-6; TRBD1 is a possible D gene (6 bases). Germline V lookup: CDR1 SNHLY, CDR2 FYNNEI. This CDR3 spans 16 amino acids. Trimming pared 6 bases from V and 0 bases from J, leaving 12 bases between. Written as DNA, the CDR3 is TGTGCCAGCAGGTCGAGGGGGAGCTCCTATAATTCACCCCTCCACTTT. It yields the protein CASRSRGSSYNSPLHF.

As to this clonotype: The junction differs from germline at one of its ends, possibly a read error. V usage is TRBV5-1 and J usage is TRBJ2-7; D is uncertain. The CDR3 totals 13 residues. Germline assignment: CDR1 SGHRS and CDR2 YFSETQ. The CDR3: CVSSNGPNYEQYF. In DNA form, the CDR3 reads TGCGTCAGCAGCAATGGACCGAACTACGAGCAGTACTTC.

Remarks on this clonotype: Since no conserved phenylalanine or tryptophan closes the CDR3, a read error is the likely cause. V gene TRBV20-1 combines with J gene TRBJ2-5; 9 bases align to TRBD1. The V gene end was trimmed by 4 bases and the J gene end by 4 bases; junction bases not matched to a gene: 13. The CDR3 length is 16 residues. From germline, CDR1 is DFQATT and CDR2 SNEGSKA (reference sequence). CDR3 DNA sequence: TGCAGTGCTAACAGACCGGGACAGGGAGTGGGAGAGACCCAGTACTGC. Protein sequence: CSANRPGQGVGETQYC.

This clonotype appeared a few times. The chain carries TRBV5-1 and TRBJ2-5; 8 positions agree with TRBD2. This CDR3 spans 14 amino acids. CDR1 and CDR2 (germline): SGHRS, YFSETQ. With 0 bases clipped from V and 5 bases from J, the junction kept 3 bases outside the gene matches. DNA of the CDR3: TGCGCCAGCAGCTTGGCTAGACTAGCGGAGACCCAGTACTTC. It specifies CASSLARLAETQYF.

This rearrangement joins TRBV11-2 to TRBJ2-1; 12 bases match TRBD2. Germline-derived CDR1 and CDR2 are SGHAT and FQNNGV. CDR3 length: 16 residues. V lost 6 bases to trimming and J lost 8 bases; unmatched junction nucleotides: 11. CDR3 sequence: CASRGLAGGLGDEQFF. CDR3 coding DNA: TGTGCCAGCAGGGGGCTAGCGGGGGGGCTTGGGGATGAGCAGTTCTTC.

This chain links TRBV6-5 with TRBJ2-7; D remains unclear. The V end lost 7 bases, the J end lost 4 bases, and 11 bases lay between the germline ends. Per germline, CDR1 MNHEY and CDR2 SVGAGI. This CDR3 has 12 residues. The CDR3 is CASNRRIYEQYF. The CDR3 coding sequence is TGTGCCAGCAATCGACGGATTTACGAGCAGTACTTC.

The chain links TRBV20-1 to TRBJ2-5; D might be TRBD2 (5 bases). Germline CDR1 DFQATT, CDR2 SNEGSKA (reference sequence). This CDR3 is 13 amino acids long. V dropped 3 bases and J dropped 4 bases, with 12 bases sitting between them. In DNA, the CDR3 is TGCAGTGCTAGGTCTAGCCCTCGAGAGACCCAGTACTTC. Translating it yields CSARSSPRETQYF.

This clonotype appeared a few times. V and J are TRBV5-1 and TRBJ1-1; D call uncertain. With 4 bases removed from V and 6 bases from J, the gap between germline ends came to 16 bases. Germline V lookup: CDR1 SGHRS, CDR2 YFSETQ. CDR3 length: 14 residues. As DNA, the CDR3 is TGCGCCAGCAGCCCAGACGTAGAGTCTGCTGAAGCTTTCTTT. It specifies CASSPDVESAEAFF.

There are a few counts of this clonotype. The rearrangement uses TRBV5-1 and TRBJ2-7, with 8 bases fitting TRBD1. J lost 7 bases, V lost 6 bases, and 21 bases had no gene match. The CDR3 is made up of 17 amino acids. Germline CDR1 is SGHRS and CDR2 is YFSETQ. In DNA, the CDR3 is TGCGCCAGCACATTAGAAGTGAACAGGGGGTCCGCGGGGGAGCAGTACTTC. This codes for CASTLEVNRGSAGEQYF. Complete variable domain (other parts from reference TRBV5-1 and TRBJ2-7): KAGVTQTPRYLIKTRGQQVTLSCSPISGHRSVSWYQQTPGQGLQFLFEYFSETQRNKGNFPGRFSGRQFSNSRSEMNVSTLELGDSALYLCASTLEVNRGSAGEQYFGPGTRLTVT.